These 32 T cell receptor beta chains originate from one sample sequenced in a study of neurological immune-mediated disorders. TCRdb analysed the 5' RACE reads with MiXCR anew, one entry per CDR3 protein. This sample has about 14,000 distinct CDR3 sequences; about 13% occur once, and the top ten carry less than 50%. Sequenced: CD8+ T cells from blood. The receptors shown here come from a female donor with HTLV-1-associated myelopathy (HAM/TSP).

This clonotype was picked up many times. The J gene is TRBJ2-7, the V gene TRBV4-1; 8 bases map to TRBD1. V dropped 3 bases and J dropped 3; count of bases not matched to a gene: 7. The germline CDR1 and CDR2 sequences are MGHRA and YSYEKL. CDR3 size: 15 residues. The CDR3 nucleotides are TGCGCCAGCAGCCAGCTCCCGGGACAGGACTACGAGCAGTACTTC. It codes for CASSQLPGQDYEQYF.

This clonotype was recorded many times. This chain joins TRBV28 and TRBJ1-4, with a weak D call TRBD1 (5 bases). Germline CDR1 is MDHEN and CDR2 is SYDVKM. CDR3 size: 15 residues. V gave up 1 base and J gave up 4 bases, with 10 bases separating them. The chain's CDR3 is CASSLYGGDNEKLFF. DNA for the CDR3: TGTGCCAGCAGTTTATATGGGGGGGATAATGAAAAACTGTTTTTT.

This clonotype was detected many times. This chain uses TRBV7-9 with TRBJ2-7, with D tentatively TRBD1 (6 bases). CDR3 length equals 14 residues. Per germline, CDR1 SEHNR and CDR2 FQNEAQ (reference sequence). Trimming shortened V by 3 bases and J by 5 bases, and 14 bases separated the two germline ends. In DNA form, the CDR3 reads TGTGCCAGCAGCTTCCCCGATTCAGGGGACGAGCAGTACTTC. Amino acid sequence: CASSFPDSGDEQYF.

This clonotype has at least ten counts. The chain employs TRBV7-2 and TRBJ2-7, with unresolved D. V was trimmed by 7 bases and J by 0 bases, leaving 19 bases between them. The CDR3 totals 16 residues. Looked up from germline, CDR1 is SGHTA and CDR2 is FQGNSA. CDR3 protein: CASNHPGTLGSYEQYF. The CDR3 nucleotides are TGTGCCAGCAACCATCCAGGTACCCTGGGCTCCTACGAGCAGTACTTC. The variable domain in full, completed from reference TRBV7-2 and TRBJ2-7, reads GAGVSQSPSNKVTEKGKDVELRCDPISGHTALYWYRQSLGQGLEFLIYFQGNSAPDKSGLPSDRFSAERTGGSVSTLTIQRTQQEDSAVYLCASNHPGTLGSYEQYFGPGTRLTVT.

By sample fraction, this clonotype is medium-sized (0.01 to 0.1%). The CDR3 loop reads CASSLPSGQETGELFF. CDR3 in DNA: TGTGCCAGCAGCTTACCTTCGGGACAGGAAACCGGGGAGCTGTTTTTT. The chain uses TRBV5-5 and TRBJ2-2, with 8 bases lining up with TRBD1. This CDR3 is built from 16 residues. Germline CDR1 reads SGHKS; CDR2 reads YYEKEE (reference sequence). J gave up 5 bases and V 2 bases, and 8 bases lay outside the gene matches.

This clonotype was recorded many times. The CDR3 sequence: CASSFGQSLDEQYF. The CDR3 DNA is TGCGCCAGCAGCTTTGGACAGTCCCTCGACGAGCAGTACTTC. The chain uses TRBV5-1 and TRBJ2-7, with a weak D call TRBD1 (6 bases). There are 14 residues in the CDR3. Germline V gene lookup returns CDR1 SGHRS and CDR2 YFSETQ. Trimming pared 2 bases from V and 5 bases from J, leaving 14 bases between.

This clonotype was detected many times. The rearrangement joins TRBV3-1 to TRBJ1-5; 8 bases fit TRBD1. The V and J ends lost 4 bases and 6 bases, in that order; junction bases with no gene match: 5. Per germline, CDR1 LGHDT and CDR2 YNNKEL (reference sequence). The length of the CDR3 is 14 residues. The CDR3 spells CASSRETGVQPQHF. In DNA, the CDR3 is TGTGCCAGCAGCCGCGAGACAGGGGTTCAGCCCCAGCATTTT.

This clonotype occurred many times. The CDR3 region has the DNA TGCGCCAGCACCGGGACAGGGGGCCGGGAAGCTTTCTTT. Its translation: CASTGTGGREAFF. The chain uses TRBV5-1 and TRBJ1-1, with TRBD1 identical over 12 bases. The CDR3 runs to 13 residues. The J segment lost 8 bases and the V segment lost 6 bases, leaving 5 bases of the junction unmatched. Germline V gives CDR1 SGHRS, CDR2 YFSETQ.

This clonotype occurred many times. The CDR3 sequence is CASSLAPVSMNTEAFF. The CDR3 nucleotides read TGTGCCAGCAGCCTTGCCCCTGTGAGCATGAACACTGAAGCTTTCTTT. The chain links TRBV7-9 to TRBJ1-1; no firm D call. CDR1 is SEHNR, CDR2 FQNEAQ, per germline (reference sequence). V was trimmed by 5 bases and J by 0 bases, leaving 16 bases between them. The CDR3 contains 16 residues.

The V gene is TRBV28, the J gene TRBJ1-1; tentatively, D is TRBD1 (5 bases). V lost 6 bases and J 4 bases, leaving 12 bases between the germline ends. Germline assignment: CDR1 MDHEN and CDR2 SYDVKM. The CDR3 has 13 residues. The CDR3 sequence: CASRDSGGTEAFF. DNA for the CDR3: TGTGCCAGCAGGGATAGCGGGGGCACTGAAGCTTTCTTT.

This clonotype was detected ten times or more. CDR3 sequence (DNA): TGTGCCAGCAGCTTAGGACTAGCAAAGACAGATACGCAGTATTTT. Residues: CASSLGLAKTDTQYF. The chain employs TRBV7-6 and TRBJ2-3, with TRBD2 matching over 7 bases. V trimming: 1 base; J trimming: 3 bases; junction bases outside the gene matches: 4. The CDR3 covers 15 residues. Germline CDR1 is SGHVS and CDR2 is FNYEAQ. Complete variable domain (other parts from reference TRBV7-6 and TRBJ2-3): GAGVSQSPRYKVTKRGQDVALRCDPISGHVSLYWYRQALGQGPEFLTYFNYEAQQDKSGLPNDRFSAERPEGSISTLTIQRTEQRDSAMYRCASSLGLAKTDTQYFGPGTRLTVL.

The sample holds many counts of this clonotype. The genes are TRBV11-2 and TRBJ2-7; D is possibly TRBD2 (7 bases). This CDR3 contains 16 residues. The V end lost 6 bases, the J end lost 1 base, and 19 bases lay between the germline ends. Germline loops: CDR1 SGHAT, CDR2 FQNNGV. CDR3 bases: TGTGCCAGCAGTTCTTACATCGGGGGGCCGTCCTACGAGCAGTACTTC. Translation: CASSSYIGGPSYEQYF.

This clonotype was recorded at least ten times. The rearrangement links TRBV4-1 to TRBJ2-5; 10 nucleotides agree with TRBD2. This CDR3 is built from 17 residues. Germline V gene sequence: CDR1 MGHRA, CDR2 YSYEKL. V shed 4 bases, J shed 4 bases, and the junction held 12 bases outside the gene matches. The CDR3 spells CASSPLLAGEERETQYF. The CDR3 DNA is TGCGCCAGCAGCCCGCTTCTAGCGGGGGAGGAGAGAGAGACCCAGTACTTC.

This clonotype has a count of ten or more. The DNA for the CDR3 is TGTGCCAGCATTCAAGTAGGGGGGGCGTCCGGGGAGCTGTTTTTT. Its translation: CASIQVGGASGELFF. The chain joins TRBV7-2 to TRBJ2-2; D is perhaps TRBD2 (7 bases). This CDR3 has 15 residues. The germline V gene has CDR1 SGHTA and CDR2 FQGNSA. V was pared by 7 bases and J by 6 bases, with 18 bases between. The full variable domain, its missing parts supplied by reference TRBV7-2 and TRBJ2-2, is GAGVSQSPSNKVTEKGKDVELRCDPISGHTALYWYRQSLGQGLEFLIYFQGNSAPDKSGLPSDRFSAERTGGSVSTLTIQRTQQEDSAVYLCASIQVGGASGELFFGEGSRLTVL.

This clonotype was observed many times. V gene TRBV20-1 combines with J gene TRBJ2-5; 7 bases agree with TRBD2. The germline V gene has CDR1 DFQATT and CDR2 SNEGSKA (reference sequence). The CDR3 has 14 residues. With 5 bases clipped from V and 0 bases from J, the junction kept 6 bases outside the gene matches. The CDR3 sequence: CSARSGTNQETQYF. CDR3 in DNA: TGCAGTGCTCGATCAGGGACTAACCAAGAGACCCAGTACTTC.

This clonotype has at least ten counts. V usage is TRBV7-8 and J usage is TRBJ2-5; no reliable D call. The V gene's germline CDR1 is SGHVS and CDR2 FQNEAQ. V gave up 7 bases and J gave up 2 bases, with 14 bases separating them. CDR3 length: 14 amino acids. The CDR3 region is CASTPPVAQETQYF. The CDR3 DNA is TGTGCCAGCACCCCCCCGGTAGCACAAGAGACCCAGTACTTC.

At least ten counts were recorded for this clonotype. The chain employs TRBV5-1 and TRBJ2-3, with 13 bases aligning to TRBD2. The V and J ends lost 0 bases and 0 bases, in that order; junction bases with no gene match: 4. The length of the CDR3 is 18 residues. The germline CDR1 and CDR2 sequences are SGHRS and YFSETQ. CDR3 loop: CASSLEGTSGISTDTQYF. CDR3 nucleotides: TGCGCCAGCAGCTTGGAGGGGACTAGCGGGATCAGCACAGATACGCAGTATTTT.

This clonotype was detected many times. Here the CDR3 reads CASSLAPGGFGNNEQFF. The CDR3 nucleotides read TGCGCCAGCAGCTTGGCCCCCGGGGGGTTCGGAAACAATGAGCAGTTCTTC. This sequence joins TRBV5-1 and TRBJ2-1, with 7 bases lining up with TRBD2. The germline V gene encodes CDR1 SGHRS and CDR2 YFSETQ. V trimming: 0 bases; J trimming: 5 bases; junction bases outside the gene matches: 11. This CDR3 region has 17 residues.

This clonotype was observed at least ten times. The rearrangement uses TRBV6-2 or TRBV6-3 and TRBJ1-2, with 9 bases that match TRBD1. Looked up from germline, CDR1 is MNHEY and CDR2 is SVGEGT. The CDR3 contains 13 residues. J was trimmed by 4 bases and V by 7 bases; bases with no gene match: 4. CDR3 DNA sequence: TGTGCCAGCAATACAGGGGGCGTCTATGGCTACACCTTC. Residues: CASNTGGVYGYTF.

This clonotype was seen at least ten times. This CDR3 reads CASSLGTSVGTDTQYF. The CDR3 DNA reads TGTGCCAGCAGCTTAGGGACTAGCGTAGGCACAGATACGCAGTATTTT. V is TRBV7-2 and J is TRBJ2-3; 9 positions agree with TRBD2. V trimming: 1 base; J trimming: 1 base; junction bases outside the gene matches: 3. CDR3 size: 16 residues. Per germline, CDR1 SGHTA and CDR2 FQGNSA.

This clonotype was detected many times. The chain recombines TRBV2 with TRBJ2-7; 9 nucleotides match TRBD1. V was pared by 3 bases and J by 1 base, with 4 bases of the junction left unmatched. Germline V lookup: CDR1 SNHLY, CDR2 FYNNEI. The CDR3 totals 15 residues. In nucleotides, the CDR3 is TGTGCCAGCAGTGACGAGGGACAGGGATCCTACGAGCAGTACTTC. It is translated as CASSDEGQGSYEQYF. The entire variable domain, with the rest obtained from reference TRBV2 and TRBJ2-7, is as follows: EPEVTQTPSHQVTQMGQEVILRCVPISNHLYFYWYRQILGQKVEFLVSFYNNEISEKSEIFDDQFSVERPDGSNFTLKIRSTKLEDSAMYFCASSDEGQGSYEQYFGPGTRLTVT.

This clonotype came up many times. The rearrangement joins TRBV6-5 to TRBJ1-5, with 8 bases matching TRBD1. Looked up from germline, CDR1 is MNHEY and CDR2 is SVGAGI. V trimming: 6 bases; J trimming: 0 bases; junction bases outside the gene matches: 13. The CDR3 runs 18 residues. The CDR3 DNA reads TGTGCCAGCAGCCCGACAGGGGCCGGATTTTATAGCAATCAGCCCCAGCATTTT. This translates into CASSPTGAGFYSNQPQHF.

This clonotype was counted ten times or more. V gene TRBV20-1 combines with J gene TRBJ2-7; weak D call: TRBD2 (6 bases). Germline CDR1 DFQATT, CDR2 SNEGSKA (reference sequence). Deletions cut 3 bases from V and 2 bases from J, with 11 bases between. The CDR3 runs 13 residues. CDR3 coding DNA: TGCAGTGCTAGGCGGGACGGTGCCTACGAGCAGTACTTC. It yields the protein CSARRDGAYEQYF.

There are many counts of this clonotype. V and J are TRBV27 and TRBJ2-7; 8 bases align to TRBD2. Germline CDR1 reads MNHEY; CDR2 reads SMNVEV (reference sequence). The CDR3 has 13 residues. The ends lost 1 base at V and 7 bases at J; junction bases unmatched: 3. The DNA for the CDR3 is TGTGCCAGCAGTTTATTCGCGGGGGGTGAGCAGTACTTC. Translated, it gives CASSLFAGGEQYF.

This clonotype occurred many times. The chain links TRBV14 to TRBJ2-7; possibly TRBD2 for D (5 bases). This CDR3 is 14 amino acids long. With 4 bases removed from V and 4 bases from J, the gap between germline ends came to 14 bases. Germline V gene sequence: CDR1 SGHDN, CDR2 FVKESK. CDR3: CASSPRAWGYEQYF. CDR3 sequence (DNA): TGTGCCAGCAGCCCGCGGGCTTGGGGATACGAGCAGTACTTC.

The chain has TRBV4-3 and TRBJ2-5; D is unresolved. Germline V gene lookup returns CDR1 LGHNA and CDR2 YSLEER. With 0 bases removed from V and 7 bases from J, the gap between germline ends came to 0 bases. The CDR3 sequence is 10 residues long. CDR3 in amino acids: CASSQETQYF. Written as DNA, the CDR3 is TGCGCCAGCAGCCAAGAGACCCAGTACTTC.

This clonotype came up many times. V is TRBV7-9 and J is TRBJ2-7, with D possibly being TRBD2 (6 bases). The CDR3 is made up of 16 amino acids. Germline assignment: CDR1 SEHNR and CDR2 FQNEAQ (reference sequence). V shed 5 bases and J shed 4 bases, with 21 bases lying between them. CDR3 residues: CASSPPAGTDPYEQYF. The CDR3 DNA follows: TGTGCCAGCAGCCCCCCAGCCGGGACTGACCCTTACGAGCAGTACTTC.

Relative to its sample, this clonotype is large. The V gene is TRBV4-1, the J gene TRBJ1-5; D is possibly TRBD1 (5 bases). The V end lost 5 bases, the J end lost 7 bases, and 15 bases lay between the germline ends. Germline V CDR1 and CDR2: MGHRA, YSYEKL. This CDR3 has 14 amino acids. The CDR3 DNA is TGCGCCAGCAGCGCGGACGGGGGAGTCCAGCCCCAGCATTTT. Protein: CASSADGGVQPQHF.

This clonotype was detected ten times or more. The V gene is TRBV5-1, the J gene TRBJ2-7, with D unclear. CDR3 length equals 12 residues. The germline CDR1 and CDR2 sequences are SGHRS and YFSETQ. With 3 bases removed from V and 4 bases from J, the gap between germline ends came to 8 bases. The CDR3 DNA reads TGCGCCAGCAGCTCCCTGGGGTACGAGCAGTACTTC. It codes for CASSSLGYEQYF.

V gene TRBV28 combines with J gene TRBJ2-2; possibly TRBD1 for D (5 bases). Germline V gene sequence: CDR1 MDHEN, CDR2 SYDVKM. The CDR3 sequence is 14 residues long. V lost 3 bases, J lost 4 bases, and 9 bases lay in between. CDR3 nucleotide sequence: TGTGCCAGCAGTTTTGCGACAGCCACCGGGGAGCTGTTTTTT. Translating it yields CASSFATATGELFF.

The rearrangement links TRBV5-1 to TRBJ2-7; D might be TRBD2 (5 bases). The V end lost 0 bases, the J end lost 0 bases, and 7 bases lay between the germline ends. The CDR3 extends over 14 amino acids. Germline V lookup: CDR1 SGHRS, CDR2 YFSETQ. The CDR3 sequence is CASSLVAGSYEQYF. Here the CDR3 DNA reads TGCGCCAGCAGCTTGGTTGCGGGCTCCTACGAGCAGTACTTC.

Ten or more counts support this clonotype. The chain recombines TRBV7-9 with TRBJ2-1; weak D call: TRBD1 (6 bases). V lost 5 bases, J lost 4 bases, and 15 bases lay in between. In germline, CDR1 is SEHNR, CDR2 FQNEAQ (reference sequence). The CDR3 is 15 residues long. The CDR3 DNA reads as TGTGCCAGCAGCCCAGGGGTGGGCTTTTACAATGAGCAGTTCTTC. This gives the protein CASSPGVGFYNEQFF.